This T cell receptor beta chain was captured in a study of graft-versus-host responses after intestinal transplantation. Trimming cost V 9 bases and J 7 bases, with 13 bases left between them. Per germline, CDR1 ENHRY and CDR2 SYGVKD. The length of the CDR3 is 11 residues. Here immunoSEQ multiplex PCR was the method, and the copy in TCRdb shows in-frame clones only, minus some. This table holds 43,000 or so clones, around 96% found once. The sample was PBMCs, taken roughly 51 weeks after intestinal transplant. This TCR was sampled from a human patient who received an intestinal transplant, so some T cells may come from the graft donor. The J gene is TRBJ2-7, the V gene TRBV10-3, with D possibly matching TRBD2 (5 bases). The CDR3 sequence is CAIGPREEQYF. The DNA for the CDR3 is TGTGCCATAGGGCCCCGGGAAGAGCAGTACTTC.